Listed below are T cell receptor beta chains from one sample, sequenced in a study of T cell responses to AZD1222 COVID-19 vaccine. Sequencing used immunoSEQ multiplex PCR; TCRdb keeps in-frame clones, though not all of them. The profile shows about 210,000 clones, approximately 94% of them singletons. The specimen was peripheral blood, collected 28 days after the second dose of the MenACWY control vaccine. These receptors all stem from an adult who received the MenACWY meningococcal vaccine as a control. Both conserved end residues are part of each CDR3. The order of the fields is V gene, J gene, CDR3 protein.

TRBV19,TRBJ2-3,CASSPAGTGSTDTQYF
TRBV5-4,TRBJ1-2,CASSLGKAGLGGYTF
TRBV28,TRBJ2-4,CASSFLDGAKNIQYF
TRBV15,TRBJ2-1,CATSSRTSPRAHEQFF
TRBV13,TRBJ1-1,CASSGRTRSEAFF
TRBV3-1/TRBV3-2,TRBJ1-4,CARDPNEKLFF
TRBV11-2,TRBJ2-5,CASNQPGQGLETQYF
TRBV6-4,TRBJ2-2,CASSAWREPGGDTGELFF
TRBV5-4,TRBJ2-2,CASSFDGANTGELFF
TRBV5-8,TRBJ1-4,CASSSGTARGQGKLFF
TRBV10-3,TRBJ2-7,CAISEREAIYEQYF
TRBV4-3,TRBJ2-7,CASSQEPAGGSYEQYF
TRBV6-2/TRBV6-3,TRBJ2-5,CASSKPESGGRGETQYF
TRBV5-4,TRBJ2-5,CASSQLAGGGETQYF
TRBV12-3/TRBV12-4,TRBJ1-1,CASTSPTEAFF
TRBV7-2,TRBJ2-5,CASSLGRQIRETQYF
TRBV11-2,TRBJ1-6,CASSTQAGAGNSPLHF
TRBV7-8,TRBJ2-1,CASGGSGRVAYNEQFF
TRBV28,TRBJ1-4,CASSSPGGSTNEKLFF
TRBV7-9,TRBJ2-3,CASTIRGSASTDTQYF
TRBV5-4,TRBJ2-5,CASSPAEVGLVETQYF
TRBV9,TRBJ2-3,CASGRDRTVDTQYF
TRBV2,TRBJ2-7,CASSQTSGRDYEQYF
TRBV2,TRBJ1-6,CASSADRVNSPLHF